Each of the 25 T cell receptor beta chains below was sequenced from the same sample in a study of cytomegalovirus exposure and HLA in healthy donors. PCR primers comprised 60 Vbeta and 13 Jbeta primers. Libraries were prepared by immunoSEQ multiplex PCR; TCRdb keeps only in-frame clonotypes and omits some of them. The repertoire consists of about 110,000 clones, with 71% occurring once and the leading ten covering less than 3.5%. The sequenced sample consisted of PBMCs. The source is a female donor in good health and CMV-seronegative.

The V and J genes are TRBV2 and TRBJ2-3; TRBD1 matches at 12 bases. The V gene end was trimmed by 5 bases and the J gene end by 7 bases; junction bases not matched to a gene: 4. Germline loops: CDR1 SNHLY, CDR2 FYNNEI. The CDR3 sequence is 14 residues long. The DNA for the CDR3 is TGTGCCAGCAGTCCGGGACAGGGGGCAAATACGCAGTATTTT. Residues: CASSPGQGANTQYF.

The genes are TRBV5-6 and TRBJ2-5, with 7 bases matching TRBD2. The germline gives CDR1 SGHDT, CDR2 YYEEEE. V dropped 2 bases and J dropped 7; count of bases not matched to a gene: 14. The CDR3 totals 16 residues. The CDR3 region has the DNA TGTGCCAGCAGCTTAGTCCCGCTGTCGGGAGGTGGGACCCAGTACTTC. It specifies CASSLVPLSGGGTQYF.

This clone was seen ten or more times. The V gene is TRBV7-9, the J gene TRBJ1-1; D not resolved. Germline CDR1 SEHNR, CDR2 FQNEAQ (reference sequence). V was pared by 5 bases and J by 1 base, with 11 bases between. The CDR3 runs 14 residues. The CDR3 sequence: CASSPVGPNTEAFF. Here the CDR3 DNA reads TGTGCCAGCAGCCCCGTGGGCCCGAACACTGAAGCTTTCTTT. Supplemented by reference TRBV7-9 and TRBJ1-1, the full variable domain reads DTGVSQNPRHKITKRGQNVTFRCDPISEHNRLYWYRQTLGQGPEFLTYFQNEAQLEKSRLLSDRFSAERPKGSFSTLEIQRTEQGDSAMYLCASSPVGPNTEAFFGQGTRLTVV.

This clone was found a few times. The chain uses TRBV5-5 and TRBJ2-7; 9 bases agree with TRBD1. Germline lookup yields CDR1 SGHKS and CDR2 YYEKEE (reference sequence). This CDR3 spans 14 amino acids. V shed 9 bases, J shed 0 bases, and the junction held 7 bases outside the gene matches. In DNA form, the CDR3 reads TGTGCCACCGGGGACAGGGATTCCTCCTACGAGCAGTACTTC. As protein: CATGDRDSSYEQYF.

The chain employs TRBV2 and TRBJ1-2; D is perhaps TRBD1 (6 bases). V was cut by 3 bases and J by 5 bases, with 16 bases left in between. CDR3 length: 15 amino acids. Germline assignment: CDR1 SNHLY and CDR2 FYNNEI. The CDR3 DNA reads TGTGCCAGCAGTGAGGATTGGGGGCCCATTTATGGCTACACCTTC. This sequence encodes CASSEDWGPIYGYTF.

This clone was observed a handful of times. The chain couples TRBV11-1 to TRBJ2-1; D is perhaps TRBD1 (6 bases). This CDR3 is 14 amino acids long. V was clipped by 3 bases and J by 14 bases, with 20 bases between them. From germline, CDR1 is SGHAT and CDR2 FQDESV (reference sequence). CDR3 DNA sequence: TGTGCCAGCAGCTTTAACTCTGGGGGCCTAGGGAAGTTCTTC. Translation gives CASSFNSGGLGKFF.

There are a few counts of this clone. The V gene is TRBV4-3, the J gene TRBJ1-5; 8 bases align to TRBD1. The CDR3 sequence is 15 residues long. V was pared by 0 bases and J by 7 bases, with 5 bases of the junction left unmatched. CDR1 and CDR2 (germline): LGHNA, YSLEER. CDR3 bases: TGCGCCAGCAGCCAAGATCTACAGGGGGGGCAGCCCCAGCATTTT. Residues: CASSQDLQGGQPQHF.

This clone was counted between two and nine times. The V and J genes are TRBV7-3 and TRBJ1-1, with D hard to call. Germline CDR1 and CDR2: SGHTA and FQGTGA. This CDR3 comprises 13 residues. Trimming took off 5 bases at V and 1 base at J, with 8 bases between the two ends. CDR3 nucleotide sequence: TGTGCCAGCAGCGCTCAACAGAACACTGAAGCTTTCTTT. Protein sequence: CASSAQQNTEAFF.

The chain recombines TRBV27 with TRBJ2-7, with a weak D call TRBD1 (7 bases). Trimming removed 3 bases from V and 2 bases from J, with 11 bases in between. Germline CDR1 and CDR2: MNHEY and SMNVEV (reference sequence). The CDR3 runs 14 residues. The DNA of the CDR3 is TGTGCCAGCAGTTTTTCCAGGGGGGCCTACGAGCAGTACTTC. Protein sequence: CASSFSRGAYEQYF.

The chain has TRBV7-2 and TRBJ2-6; D is perhaps TRBD1 (5 bases). V shed 6 bases and J shed 2 bases, with 11 bases lying between them. This CDR3 is 15 amino acids long. Germline loops: CDR1 SGHTA, CDR2 FQGNSA. CDR3 region: CASRPTGPGANVLTF. DNA for the CDR3: TGTGCCAGCAGGCCTACAGGCCCTGGGGCCAACGTCCTGACTTTC.

This clone was observed a few times. This chain uses TRBV7-9 with TRBJ2-3; 10 nucleotides agree with TRBD1. The CDR3 is 16 amino acids. Unmatched junction bases numbered 7, after V lost 4 bases and J lost 3 bases. Germline V CDR1 and CDR2: SEHNR, FQNEAQ (reference sequence). CDR3 residues: CASSSSDRGQTDTQYF. CDR3 bases: TGTGCCAGCAGCTCCTCTGACAGGGGGCAAACAGATACGCAGTATTTT.

This chain uses TRBV4-1 with TRBJ2-7, with 7 nucleotides matching TRBD1. J lost 0 bases, V lost 1 base, and 6 bases had no gene match. The CDR3 runs 16 residues. Germline loops: CDR1 MGHRA, CDR2 YSYEKL. The DNA of the CDR3 is TGCGCCAGCAGCCAAGTTCCGGACAGGCCCTCCTACGAGCAGTACTTC. Protein sequence: CASSQVPDRPSYEQYF.

This clone was counted once. V is TRBV19 and J is TRBJ2-6; the match to TRBD2 covers 7 bases. The V segment lost 6 bases and the J segment 2 bases; nucleotides outside the gene matches: 4. This CDR3 comprises 15 residues. CDR1 and CDR2 (germline): LNHDA, SQIVND (reference sequence). CDR3 coding DNA: TGTGCCAGTAGACCTGCGGGGGCTGGGGCCAACGTCCTGACTTTC. Its translation: CASRPAGAGANVLTF.

CDR3 coding DNA: TGTGCCAGCAGTTACCCCGGACAGGGGGCCGATGGCTACACCTTC. As protein: CASSYPGQGADGYTF. This rearrangement joins TRBV6-6 to TRBJ1-2; TRBD1 matches 11 bases. This CDR3 spans 15 amino acids. Germline CDR1 and CDR2: MNHNY and SVGAGI (reference sequence). V was pared by 2 bases and J by 6 bases, with 5 bases of the junction left unmatched.

This clone was seen more than once but under ten times. This chain links TRBV25-1 with TRBJ1-4; 7 bases fit TRBD1. The germline CDR1 and CDR2 sequences are MGHDK and SYGVNS. V was clipped by 2 bases and J by 8 bases; unmatched bases: 8. The CDR3 consists of 15 residues. The chain's CDR3 is CASSEQQGRKEKLFF. CDR3 sequence (DNA): TGTGCCAGCAGTGAACAACAGGGGAGGAAGGAAAAACTGTTTTTT.

V is TRBV6-5 and J is TRBJ1-2; D not certain. V lost 0 bases to trimming and J lost 8 bases, with 10 bases between them. Germline V CDR1 and CDR2: MNHEY, SVGAGI. The CDR3 runs to 13 residues. The chain's CDR3 is CASSYSLTRGYTF. The CDR3 DNA reads TGTGCCAGCAGTTACTCCCTCACGCGGGGCTACACCTTC.

The chain has TRBV6-1 and TRBJ1-5; D may be TRBD1 (6 bases). The V end lost 4 bases, the J end lost 7 bases, and 14 bases lay between the germline ends. CDR1 MNHNS and CDR2 SASEGT come from the germline V gene. The CDR3 runs 14 residues. The CDR3: CASSAQGIRQPQHF. CDR3 nucleotides: TGTGCCAGCAGTGCTCAGGGGATCAGGCAGCCCCAGCATTTT.

The rearrangement links TRBV6-6 to TRBJ2-7; 9 bases match TRBD2. Germline assignment: CDR1 MNHNY and CDR2 SVGAGI (reference sequence). The CDR3 runs 13 residues. V lost 5 bases to trimming and J lost 4 bases; unmatched junction nucleotides: 3. The CDR3 loop reads CASSPSGKYEQYF. CDR3 nucleotide sequence: TGTGCCAGCAGTCCTAGCGGGAAGTACGAGCAGTACTTC.

The chain combines TRBV5-1 with TRBJ1-3; D unresolved. The CDR3 is 15 amino acids. V lost 4 bases to trimming and J lost 2 bases, with 13 bases between them. CDR1 and CDR2 (germline): SGHRS, YFSETQ. The CDR3 is CASSPQAAAGNTIYF. DNA of the CDR3: TGCGCCAGCAGCCCCCAAGCGGCAGCTGGAAACACCATATATTTT. Using reference TRBV5-1 and TRBJ1-3 for the parts outside the CDR3, the full variable domain is KAGVTQTPRYLIKTRGQQVTLSCSPISGHRSVSWYQQTPGQGLQFLFEYFSETQRNKGNFPGRFSGRQFSNSRSEMNVSTLELGDSALYLCASSPQAAAGNTIYFGEGSWLTVV.

The chain uses TRBV6-6 and TRBJ1-1, with a possible D match to TRBD1 (6 bases). From germline, CDR1 is MNHNY and CDR2 SVGAGI (reference sequence). The CDR3 has 12 amino acids. V lost 1 base to trimming and J lost 8 bases, with 8 bases between them. The CDR3 region has the DNA TGTGCCAGCAGTTACTTACAGGGCGAAGCTTTCTTT. Amino acids: CASSYLQGEAFF.

The V gene is TRBV21-1, the J gene TRBJ1-5. TRBV21-1 is recorded as a pseudogene. The CDR3 length is 17 residues. The CDR3 DNA is TGTGCCAGCATCAACCGGGGGATCAAGGATAGCAATCAGCCCCAGCATTTT. It specifies CASINRGIKDSNQPQHF.

The chain employs TRBV12-5 and TRBJ2-1; a possible D gene is TRBD2 (7 bases). This CDR3 comprises 15 residues. V lost 3 bases and J 10 bases, leaving 19 bases between the germline ends. The germline CDR1 and CDR2 sequences are LGHNT and FRNRAP. The CDR3 DNA sequence: TGTGCTAGTGGTTTAGGGGGACCCAACGGGGGGGAGCAGTTCTTC. This encodes CASGLGGPNGGEQFF.

The chain joins TRBV28 to TRBJ1-2; TRBD1 aligns across 10 bases. This CDR3 region has 14 residues. Per germline, CDR1 MDHEN and CDR2 SYDVKM. V shed 2 bases and J 8 bases; nucleotides not matched to a gene: 5. The CDR3: CASSLGGQGSGYTF. In DNA form, the CDR3 reads TGTGCCAGCAGTTTAGGGGGACAGGGGAGCGGCTACACCTTC.

The chain joins TRBV9 to TRBJ2-7; the match to TRBD2 covers 9 bases. Germline V gene data show CDR1 as SGDLS and CDR2 as YYNGEE. The CDR3 loop spans 17 amino acids. Unmatched junction bases numbered 10, after V lost 0 bases and J lost 3 bases. This CDR3 is CASSVADGASGIYEQYF. The DNA for the CDR3 is TGTGCCAGCAGCGTAGCAGACGGGGCTAGCGGGATCTACGAGCAGTACTTC.

This clone appeared a single time. This chain connects TRBV19 to TRBJ2-3, with D possibly matching TRBD2 (5 bases). From germline, CDR1 is LNHDA and CDR2 SQIVND (reference sequence). The CDR3 spans 14 residues. The V and J ends lost 8 bases and 11 bases respectively, with 23 bases between them. The DNA for the CDR3 is TGTGCCAGTCACGGAGGCGGGCCCCCCGGGGAGCAGTATTTT. Translation gives CASHGGGPPGEQYF.